This T cell receptor (beta chain) was observed in a study of CD8+CD57+ T cells in acquired aplastic anemia (dated by TCRdb to 2016 to 2019). For context, the study as a whole: A mean of roughly 2.9 ug of DNA, ranging from roughly 0.19 to 27.4 ug, was extracted from sorted CD4+ and CD8+ cells. Healthy donor samples averaged approximately 10 million reads for CD4+ and roughly 11 million for CD8+ cells.

Genomic DNA served as template for TCR beta VDJ combination and CDR3 sequence profiling. An Illumina HiSeq 2000 was used for TCR repertoire sequencing. Per the source publication's procedure: TRBV/TRBJ rearrangement plots, CDR3 size and DJ length profiles, and Simpson's diversity index were used to assess repertoires. The most abundant DNA sequence in the deep sequencing data was defined as the immunodominant clone. CDR3 amino acid sequences were screened for sharing across subjects and were compared with published repertoires and the VDJdb database. The public sequencing data were trimmed at Q25 with fastp and processed into clonotypes with MiXCR by TCRdb, which kept only in-frame beta chains. Identical CDR3 protein sequences are pooled into one entry, listed with their most common genes and DNA. TCRdb assigned the V and J calls; the authors' analysis was not used. The sample contains about 190,000 distinct CDR3 sequences, approximately 49% of them found a single time. Jointly, the top ten make up about 15% of the sample.

The paper as a whole reports these results and caveats: Although 25 to 30 CD8+ CDR3 sequences were shared by patients and controls, these sequences appeared highly expressed in patients and within the immunodominant clones of patients. Between patients and healthy controls, no significant difference in CD8+ Simpson's diversity was found (P=0.060).

In this study, sorted CD4+ and CD8+ T cells from the blood of healthy subjects and of severe aplastic anemia patients had their TCR repertoires deep-sequenced. Ficoll-Paque density gradient centrifugation was used to isolate peripheral blood mononuclear cells. CD4+ and CD8+ T cells were sorted by FACS or magnetic beads before DNA extraction. This clonotype was seen many times. The antigen it recognizes is unknown. One base away there is no much larger clone; base qualities are not given. The CDR3 measures 15 amino acids from cysteine to phenylalanine. The read is trimmed to its CDR3 DNA, 45 bases read in frame from base 1. From the germline V gene, CDR1 is SGHNT and CDR2 is YENEEA. The junction shows trimming of 4 bases on V and 2 bases on J, plus 15 bases between the germline ends.

The sequence is built from TRBV11-3 and TRBJ2-7; TRBD1 is a possible D gene, resting on 7 matching bases. The clonotype comes from a human donor in good health, serving as a control. Specimen: sorted CD4+, CD8+, or CD8+CD57+ T cells (not recorded which) from PBMCs. In nucleotide form, the sequence is TGTGCCAGCAGCTCGGGCGGGACAGCCACCTACGAGCAGTACTTC. This translates into CASSSGGTATYEQYF.